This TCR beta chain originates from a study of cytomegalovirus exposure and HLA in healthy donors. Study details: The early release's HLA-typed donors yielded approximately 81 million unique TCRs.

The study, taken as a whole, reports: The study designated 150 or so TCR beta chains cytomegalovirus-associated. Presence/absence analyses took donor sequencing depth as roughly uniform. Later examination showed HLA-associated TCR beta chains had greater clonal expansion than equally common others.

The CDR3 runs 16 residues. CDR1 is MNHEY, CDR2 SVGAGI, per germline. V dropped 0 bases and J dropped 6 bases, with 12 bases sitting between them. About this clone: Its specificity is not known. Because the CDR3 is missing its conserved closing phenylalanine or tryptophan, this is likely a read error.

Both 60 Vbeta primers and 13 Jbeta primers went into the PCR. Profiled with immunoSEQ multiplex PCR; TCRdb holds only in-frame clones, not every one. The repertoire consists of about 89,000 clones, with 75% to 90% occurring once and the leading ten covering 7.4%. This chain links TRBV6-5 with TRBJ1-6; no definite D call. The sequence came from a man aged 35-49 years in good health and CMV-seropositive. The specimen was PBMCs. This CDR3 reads CASSYSKSRTNSPLHS. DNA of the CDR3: TGTGCCAGCAGTTACTCGAAGTCTCGGACTAATTCACCCCTCCACTCT.